The 21 T cell receptor beta chains reported below all come from one sample, sequenced in a study of blood T cells in healthy people across ages. Sample-barcoded 5' priming and a J-beta primer mix drove a second PCR of roughly 6 to 12 cycles. TCRdb ran MiXCR on the 5' RACE reads and lists one entry per CDR3 protein. The sample has fewer than 900,000 distinct CDR3 sequences; 43% are singletons. Sequenced sample: blood. The receptors were sampled from a woman aged 55 to 70 in good health.

This chain joins TRBV6-6 and TRBJ1-1, with a possible D match to TRBD1 (5 bases). V was shortened by 6 bases and J by 3 bases, with 17 bases between the two germline ends. CDR3 size: 15 residues. CDR1 is MNHNY, CDR2 SVGAGI, per germline (reference sequence). The CDR3 here is CASSLRDRRDTEAFF. CDR3 coding DNA: TGTGCCAGCAGCCTCCGGGACCGACGAGACACTGAAGCTTTCTTT.

The count of this clonotype is one. The V gene is TRBV28, the J gene TRBJ2-7; 9 bases align to TRBD1. The trim removed 6 bases at V and 6 bases at J, leaving 6 bases unmatched. The germline gives CDR1 MDHEN, CDR2 SYDVKM. This CDR3 spans 13 amino acids. The CDR3 nucleotides are TGTGCCAGCAGAACGGGACAGGGCTGCGAGCAGTACTTC. Translated, it gives CASRTGQGCEQYF. Full variable domain (rest looked up from reference TRBV28 and TRBJ2-7): DVKVTQSSRYLVKRTGEKVFLECVQDMDHENMFWYRQDPGLGLRLIYFSYDVKMKEKGDIPEGYSVSREKKERFSLILESASTNQTSMYLCASRTGQGCEQYFGPGTRLTVT.

This clonotype was seen a handful of times. This rearrangement joins TRBV6-1 to TRBJ2-5; D is perhaps TRBD1 (5 bases). CDR1 and CDR2 from the germline V gene are MNHNS and SASEGT. V was trimmed by 6 bases and J by 5 bases, leaving 25 bases between them. The CDR3 loop spans 17 amino acids. The CDR3 region has the DNA TGTGCCAGCAGCCCTACGGTGGCAGGGATATTTACGGAGACCCAGTACTTC. This gives the protein CASSPTVAGIFTETQYF.

The chain recombines TRBV2 with TRBJ1-6; perhaps TRBD1 as D (5 bases). Trimming took 6 bases from V and 10 from J, leaving 16 bases between them. CDR3 length: 14 amino acids. The germline V gene encodes CDR1 SNHLY and CDR2 FYNNEI. CDR3 amino acids: CASRREGQSSPLHF. The CDR3 bases are TGTGCCAGCAGGCGTGAGGGGCAGAGCTCACCCCTCCACTTT.

The chain carries TRBV20-1 and TRBJ2-5; tentative D call: TRBD1 (6 bases). CDR3 size: 15 residues. Germline V lookup: CDR1 DFQATT, CDR2 SNEGSKA (reference sequence). V lost 5 bases and J 13 bases, leaving 29 bases between the germline ends. CDR3 nucleotide sequence: TGCAGTGCTCCCCCCCAGGGTCTAGGGGACAATGAGCTGTACTTC. This gives the protein CSAPPQGLGDNELYF.

This chain uses TRBV5-1 with TRBJ2-1; D remains unclear. TRBJ2-7 explains the end of the DNA better; the J call may be wrong. The CDR3 length is 15 residues. The germline V gene encodes CDR1 SGHRS and CDR2 YFSETQ. CDR3 DNA: TGCGCCAGCAGCTTCAGTGGAGCTGGAATCGGTGAGCAGTACTTC. Protein product: CASSFSGAGIGEQYF.

This clonotype showed up many times. The chain recombines TRBV7-9 with TRBJ2-7; D possibly matches TRBD1 or TRBD2 (5 bases each). This CDR3 is 14 amino acids long. Germline CDR1 reads SEHNR; CDR2 reads FQNEAQ (reference sequence). V was trimmed by 4 bases and J by 2 bases, leaving 12 bases between them. CDR3 in amino acids: CASSSGTLTYEQYF. The CDR3, as DNA: TGTGCCAGCAGCTCCGGGACCCTAACCTACGAGCAGTACTTC.

The V gene is TRBV28, the J gene TRBJ1-2; a weak D match, TRBD1 (6 bases). Looked up from germline, CDR1 is MDHEN and CDR2 is SYDVKM. This CDR3 has 15 amino acids. The ends were cut back, 5 bases at V and 5 bases at J, with 18 bases in the middle. The CDR3 spells CASSAPDRPQYGYTF. CDR3 nucleotides: TGTGCCAGCAGTGCCCCAGACAGGCCCCAGTATGGCTACACCTTC.

A few counts support this clonotype. This chain uses TRBV2 with TRBJ2-7, with 7 nucleotides matching TRBD1. CDR1 is SNHLY, CDR2 FYNNEI, per germline. The CDR3 covers 13 residues. V lost 5 bases to trimming and J lost 5 bases; unmatched junction nucleotides: 6. The DNA for the CDR3 is TGTGCCAGCAGTTCACAGGGGACGAACGAGCAGTACTTC. Amino acids: CASSSQGTNEQYF.

The rearrangement joins TRBV23-1 to TRBJ2-7; 14 bases align to TRBD2. TRBV23-1 belongs to the ORF category, with a function that is uncertain. Germline trimming cut 0 bases from V and 6 bases from J; bases unmatched to any gene: 16. CDR3 length: 20 residues. DNA of the CDR3: TGCGCCAGCAGTCAATCATCGTGGCAGGGGGGACTAGCGGGAGCTTGCGAGCAGTACTTC. This encodes CASSQSSWQGGLAGACEQYF.

This clonotype came up a few times. J is TRBJ2-1 and V is TRBV2; 7 bases fit TRBD2. CDR3 length: 16 amino acids. The germline V gene has CDR1 SNHLY and CDR2 FYNNEI. V shed 3 bases and J 0 bases; nucleotides not matched to a gene: 5. CDR3 sequence: CASSDVPGGSYNEQFF. The CDR3 coding sequence is TGTGCCAGCAGTGACGTTCCGGGGGGCTCCTACAATGAGCAGTTCTTC.

This chain connects TRBV10-3 to TRBJ2-1; D call uncertain. V was clipped by 2 bases and J by 7 bases, with 15 bases between them. Germline V gene lookup returns CDR1 ENHRY and CDR2 SYGVKD. The CDR3 is 15 amino acids. In nucleotides, the CDR3 is TGTGCCATCAGTGAGGGTCTCTCGGAGAGGAATGAGCAGTTCTTC. This codes for CAISEGLSERNEQFF.

The chain joins TRBV5-1 to TRBJ1-2; possibly TRBD1 for D (5 bases). The V and J ends lost 0 bases and 8 bases respectively, with 11 bases between them. The CDR3 totals 13 residues. The germline gives CDR1 SGHRS, CDR2 YFSETQ. CDR3 nucleotide sequence: TGCGCCAGCAGCTTGGGGCAGGGCAGCGGCTACACCTTC. It codes for CASSLGQGSGYTF.

The chain recombines TRBV18 with TRBJ2-7; tentatively, D is TRBD1 (6 bases). The germline gives CDR1 KGHSH, CDR2 LQKENI. V was trimmed by 2 bases and J by 0 bases, leaving 8 bases between them. The CDR3 extends over 14 amino acids. CDR3 DNA sequence: TGTGCCAGCTCACCAGGCAGGGGCTCCTACGAGCAGTACTTC. Its protein is CASSPGRGSYEQYF.

J is TRBJ2-2 and V is TRBV6-2 or TRBV6-3, with D possibly TRBD1 on 6 matching bases. The germline V gene encodes CDR1 MNHEY and CDR2 SVGEGT. Trimming cost V 7 bases and J 2 bases, with 17 bases left between them. The CDR3 is 16 residues long. This chain's CDR3 is CASISNVGANTGELFF. CDR3 DNA: TGTGCCAGCATCTCCAATGTGGGGGCTAACACCGGGGAGCTGTTTTTT.

This clonotype has a count of ten or more. CDR3 DNA: TGCAGCGCTTTACTAGCGGGAGGTGCCTACAATGAGCAGTTCTTC. This gives the protein CSALLAGGAYNEQFF. The chain joins TRBV29-1 to TRBJ2-1; 12 nucleotides align to TRBD2. Germline CDR1 is SQVTM and CDR2 is ANQGSEA. Trimming removed 7 bases from V and 2 bases from J; junction bases left unmatched: 6. The length of the CDR3 is 15 residues.

The V call is TRBV5-1, the J call TRBJ1-5, with 10 bases that match TRBD1. The CDR3 extends over 17 amino acids. V gave up 2 bases and J gave up 9 bases; unmatched junction bases: 14. Germline CDR1 is SGHRS and CDR2 is YFSETQ. The CDR3 protein is CASSFRDRGLVLRPQHF. Written as DNA, the CDR3 is TGCGCCAGCAGCTTCCGGGACAGGGGACTTGTTTTACGGCCCCAGCATTTT.

The genes are TRBV28 and TRBJ2-1; 8 nucleotides match TRBD2. The CDR3 contains 16 residues. Germline CDR1 and CDR2: MDHEN and SYDVKM. J was trimmed by 3 bases and V by 4 bases; bases with no gene match: 8. In DNA, the CDR3 is TGTGCCAGCAGTTCAAGCGGGAGAGGTGTCTACAATGAGCAGTTCTTC. It specifies CASSSSGRGVYNEQFF.

As to this clonotype: A junction end diverges from the germline sequence, so it may reflect a read error. The chain employs TRBV6-4 and TRBJ1-5; TRBD1 is a possible D gene (5 bases). Germline CDR1 and CDR2: MRHNA and SNTAGT. The CDR3 is 17 residues long. The CDR3 DNA follows: TGTGCCAGCAGTGACTCGAAATCGGGGCCTAGCAACCAGCCCCAGCATTTT. Its protein is CASSDSKSGPSNQPQHF.

The chain links TRBV5-1 to TRBJ2-7; the D is unclear. Germline CDR1 SGHRS, CDR2 YFSETQ. Trimming cost V 4 bases and J 2 bases, with 13 bases left between them. The CDR3 totals 14 residues. The CDR3 DNA is TGCGCCAGCAGCAAATACAGAGTTACCTACGAGCAGTACTTC. This gives the protein CASSKYRVTYEQYF.

The chain is built from TRBV20-1 and TRBJ2-6; D might be TRBD2 (5 bases). This CDR3 comprises 15 residues. Trimming cost V 3 bases and J 0 bases, with 9 bases left between them. CDR1 DFQATT and CDR2 SNEGSKA come from the germline V gene (reference sequence). CDR3 sequence (DNA): TGCAGTGCTAGTCGCGGACTCTCTGGGGCCAACGTCCTGACTTTC. Translated, it gives CSASRGLSGANVLTF.